A single sample is the source of the 16 T cell receptor beta chains below, sequenced in a study of shared clonotypes between healthy human individuals (dated by TCRdb to 2020 to 2021). Library preparation was by the immunoSEQ multiplex PCR assay. TCRdb holds this immuneACCESS table with in-frame rearrangements only. Some clones are missing; in checked studies, unresolved V genes explain under half, and the rest has no known cause. Across this sample there are about 2,200,000 clones, with under 95% seen only once. About 1.8% of the sample is held by the ten biggest clonotypes. CD8 naive samples consisted of CD45RO-negative cells that were positively selected for CCR7, yielding a CD45RA+CCR7+ population without TemRA cells. Sample: naive CD8+ T cells from PBMCs. This specimen's cell subset or site label, per the study, means: CD45RA+CCR7+. The receptors stem from a young man in good health. Some clones in this sample may be carry-over from other donors' samples.

CDR3 sequence reads: CASSLAGTGLSEQYF. CDR3 nucleotide sequence: TGTGCCAGCAGTCTAGCCGGGACAGGGCTGAGCGAGCAGTACTTC. The gene calls are TRBV27 and TRBJ2-7; the match to TRBD1 covers 9 bases. The length of the CDR3 is 15 residues. CDR1 MNHEY and CDR2 SMNVEV come from the germline V gene (reference sequence). V shed 5 bases and J 6 bases; nucleotides not matched to a gene: 11.

On this clone: The same CDR3 is also encoded by other DNA sequences in this sample. CDR3 sequence reads: CASSLHEQYF. CDR3 DNA sequence: TGTGCCAGCAGTTTGCACGAGCAGTACTTC. The V call is TRBV27, the J call TRBJ2-7; no clear D. CDR1 is MNHEY, CDR2 SMNVEV, per germline (reference sequence). Trimming removed 3 bases from V and 5 bases from J, with 2 bases in between. There are 10 residues in the CDR3.

This clone is a singleton in its sample. Other DNA sequences in the sample encode the same CDR3. V and J are TRBV9 and TRBJ2-5; TRBD2 aligns across 8 bases. The germline CDR1 and CDR2 sequences are SGDLS and YYNGEE. After removal of 0 bases from V and 1 base from J, the junction contained 2 bases not matched to a gene. The length of the CDR3 is 15 residues. CDR3 loop: CASSVAGLAQETQYF. In DNA, the CDR3 is TGTGCCAGCAGCGTAGCCGGACTAGCCCAAGAGACCCAGTACTTC.

The chain is built from TRBV5-4 and TRBJ2-5, with 7 bases that match TRBD2. Germline lookup yields CDR1 SGHNT and CDR2 YYREEE (reference sequence). This CDR3 contains 15 residues. The ends lost 4 bases at V and 2 bases at J; junction bases unmatched: 8. As DNA, the CDR3 is TGTGCCAGCAGCGCTCGGGAGGACTTTCAAGAGACCCAGTACTTC. Protein product: CASSAREDFQETQYF.

The J gene is TRBJ2-1, the V gene TRBV19; a possible D gene is TRBD1 (6 bases). Trimming took off 6 bases at V and 6 bases at J, with 15 bases between the two ends. The CDR3 length is 14 residues. Looked up from germline, CDR1 is LNHDA and CDR2 is SQIVND (reference sequence). CDR3 sequence (DNA): TGTGCCAGTAGACCATCCACAGGGCTCAATGAGCAGTTCTTC. It yields the protein CASRPSTGLNEQFF.

The V and J genes are TRBV28 and TRBJ2-7; 8 bases match TRBD1. Per germline, CDR1 MDHEN and CDR2 SYDVKM. V was pared by 2 bases and J by 1 base, with 13 bases of the junction left unmatched. The CDR3 spans 18 residues. The CDR3 loop is CASSLVIRDGTGSYEQYF. The DNA of the CDR3 is TGTGCCAGCAGTTTAGTAATCCGGGATGGGACAGGATCCTACGAGCAGTACTTC. Variable domain in full (rest from reference TRBV28 and TRBJ2-7): DVKVTQSSRYLVKRTGEKVFLECVQDMDHENMFWYRQDPGLGLRLIYFSYDVKMKEKGDIPEGYSVSREKKERFSLILESASTNQTSMYLCASSLVIRDGTGSYEQYFGPGTRLTVT.

The CDR3 sequence is CATSKDKREGPDETQYF. The CDR3 DNA sequence: TGTGCCACCAGCAAAGATAAGCGGGAGGGCCCGGATGAGACCCAGTACTTC. This chain links TRBV15 with TRBJ2-5, with TRBD2 matching 10 bases. CDR1 and CDR2 from the germline V gene are LNHNV and YYDKDF (reference sequence). V shed 4 bases, J shed 5 bases, and the junction held 13 bases outside the gene matches. The CDR3 sequence is 17 residues long.

V and J are TRBV9 and TRBJ2-5, with 7 bases fitting TRBD2. The CDR3 totals 14 residues. V shed 0 bases and J 5 bases; nucleotides not matched to a gene: 4. The germline gives CDR1 SGDLS, CDR2 YYNGEE. CDR3 DNA: TGTGCCAGCAGCGTAGCGGGAGGAGAGGAGACCCAGTACTTC. This sequence encodes CASSVAGGEETQYF.

Concerning this clone: The identical CDR3 is also encoded by other nucleotide sequences in the sample. The chain employs TRBV7-8 and TRBJ2-7; D remains unclear. CDR3 length: 14 residues. Between the trimmed V and J ends, which lost 1 base and 2 bases, there was a span of 9 bases. Germline assignment: CDR1 SGHVS and CDR2 FQNEAQ. The CDR3 protein is CASSLGGLAYEQYF. The CDR3 DNA follows: TGTGCCAGCAGCTTAGGTGGGCTCGCCTACGAGCAGTACTTC.

Comments on this clone: The identical CDR3 is also encoded by other nucleotide sequences in the sample. V and J are TRBV28 and TRBJ1-5; 8 nucleotides line up with TRBD1. The CDR3 loop spans 14 amino acids. Trimming cost V 6 bases and J 4 bases; bases outside gene matches: 5. Germline V gene sequence: CDR1 MDHEN, CDR2 SYDVKM. The CDR3 coding sequence is TGTGCCAGCAGCTTAAGACAGGGGAATCAGCCCCAGCATTTT. Amino acids: CASSLRQGNQPQHF.

V gene TRBV28 combines with J gene TRBJ1-5, with TRBD1 matching 7 bases. This CDR3 has 15 amino acids. CDR1 and CDR2 (germline): MDHEN, SYDVKM. V trimming: 5 bases; J trimming: 7 bases; junction bases outside the gene matches: 11. This CDR3 is CASSGEDRVRQPQHF. CDR3 nucleotides: TGTGCCAGCAGTGGCGAAGACAGGGTCCGGCAGCCCCAGCATTTT.

The sample holds one count of this clone. This chain links TRBV19 with TRBJ2-6; the D is unclear. The CDR3 runs 15 residues. Germline V lookup: CDR1 LNHDA, CDR2 SQIVND (reference sequence). Trimming pared 4 bases from V and 4 bases from J, leaving 11 bases between. The CDR3 region is CASSTLGEGANVLTF. The CDR3 nucleotides read TGTGCCAGTAGTACCCTTGGGGAAGGGGCCAACGTCCTGACTTTC.

The chain links TRBV18 to TRBJ1-5; maybe TRBD1 (6 bases). CDR1 and CDR2 from the germline V gene are KGHSH and LQKENI. The CDR3 totals 14 residues. Trimming shortened V by 1 base and J by 7 bases, and 11 bases separated the two germline ends. This CDR3 reads CASSPRGARQPQHF. DNA for the CDR3: TGTGCCAGCTCACCACGGGGGGCGCGGCAGCCCCAGCATTTT.

J is TRBJ1-1 and V is TRBV15; TRBD1 aligns across 8 bases. Germline V gene sequence: CDR1 LNHNV, CDR2 YYDKDF (reference sequence). The junction had 3 bases not matched to a gene; V was cut back by 0 bases and J by 3 bases. CDR3 length equals 15 residues. The CDR3 nucleotides read TGTGCCACCAGCAGAGAAAGACAGGGGTACACTGAAGCTTTCTTT. Translation: CATSRERQGYTEAFF. The full variable domain, with the rest looked up from reference TRBV15 and TRBJ1-1, is DAMVIQNPRYQVTQFGKPVTLSCSQTLNHNVMYWYQQKSSQAPKLLFHYYDKDFNNEADTPDNFQSRRPNTSFCFLDIRSPGLGDTAMYLCATSRERQGYTEAFFGQGTRLTVV.

This clone was seen a single time. The chain employs TRBV28 and TRBJ2-1, with 7 bases that match TRBD2. J was trimmed by 3 bases and V by 6 bases; bases with no gene match: 8. Germline V gene lookup returns CDR1 MDHEN and CDR2 SYDVKM. This CDR3 has 15 residues. CDR3 nucleotides: TGTGCCAGCAGCCCAGCTAGCGGAATCTACAATGAGCAGTTCTTC. This translates into CASSPASGIYNEQFF.

The chain carries TRBV10-3 and TRBJ2-7, with 7 nucleotides matching TRBD1. The CDR3 is made up of 13 amino acids. The junction had 5 bases not matched to a gene; V was cut back by 4 bases and J by 5 bases. CDR1 is ENHRY and CDR2 is SYGVKD in the germline V gene. The CDR3 reads CAISGSTGDEQYF. CDR3 sequence (DNA): TGTGCCATCAGTGGTTCAACAGGGGACGAGCAGTACTTC.